This T cell receptor beta chain was identified in a study of cytomegalovirus exposure and HLA in healthy donors. Whole-study results and caveats: Analyzed later, association rates of TCRs varied across HLA loci, with DRB1 most and HLA-C fewest. Analysis was performed later, and it showed HLA-associated TCR beta chains to be more clonally expanded than equally common others. Later analysis identified several of the most significant clusters that appeared linked to common viral pathogens.

CDR1 is LNHDA and CDR2 is SQIVND in the germline V gene (reference sequence). This CDR3 contains 16 residues. V dropped 1 base and J dropped 3 bases, with 15 bases sitting between them. Likely unrecorded immune exposures existed in these nominally healthy donors. Amplification used 60 Vbeta primers and 13 Jbeta primers. Profiled with immunoSEQ multiplex PCR; TCRdb holds only in-frame clones, not every one. Altogether some 180,000 clones are present, roughly 8.7% being singletons, with the ten largest covering 1% to 1.5%. For this clone: The antigen remains undetermined.

The chain links TRBV19 to TRBJ1-2, with D tentatively TRBD1 (6 bases). This clonotype was sampled from a woman aged 25 to 39 in good health and CMV-seropositive. The source material was PBMCs. In DNA, the CDR3 is TGTGCCAGTAGTATAGGCAGGACAGACGAGTACTATGGCTACACCTTC. Its translation is CASSIGRTDEYYGYTF. The full variable domain, completed using reference TRBV19 and TRBJ1-2, is DGGITQSPKYLFRKEGQNVTLSCEQNLNHDAMYWYRQDPGQGLRLIYYSQIVNDFQKGDIAEGYSVSREKKESFPLTVTSAQKNPTAFYLCASSIGRTDEYYGYTFGSGTRLTVV.